Each of the 30 T cell receptor beta chains below was sequenced from the same sample in a study of blood T cell repertoires in COVID-19. Clones were sequenced by immunoSEQ multiplex PCR, and TCRdb holds only the in-frame ones, with some missing. The repertoire holds 55,000 to 75,000 clones, with about four fifths as singletons. Sequenced sample: peripheral blood. Source of these receptors: a man aged 65-85 years who had recovered from COVID-19.

The rearrangement uses TRBV25-1 and TRBJ2-3; D remains ambiguous. CDR1 is MGHDK, CDR2 SYGVNS, per germline. Trimming shortened V by 3 bases and J by 7 bases, and 8 bases separated the two germline ends. The CDR3 has 12 amino acids. In nucleotides, the CDR3 is TGTGCCAGCAGTGATAGTTTATATACGCAGTATTTT. It yields the protein CASSDSLYTQYF.

The CDR3 protein is CATVLQGGGGTEAFF. CDR3 sequence (DNA): TGTGCCACTGTACTCCAGGGAGGAGGCGGGACTGAAGCTTTCTTT. The chain couples TRBV6-5 to TRBJ1-1, with D possibly being TRBD1 (5 bases). The length of the CDR3 is 15 residues. CDR1 and CDR2 from the germline V gene are MNHEY and SVGAGI. Deletions cut 10 bases from V and 5 bases from J, with 23 bases between.

This chain links TRBV28 with TRBJ2-2, with TRBD1 as a possible D gene (7 bases). CDR1 is MDHEN and CDR2 is SYDVKM in the germline V gene. With 7 bases removed from V and 6 bases from J, the gap between germline ends came to 15 bases. This CDR3 comprises 14 residues. In DNA form, the CDR3 reads TGTGCCAGCACCGCGGGGCAGGGGGCCGGGGAGCTGTTTTTT. Protein: CASTAGQGAGELFF.

This clone showed up just once. J is TRBJ2-5 and V is TRBV11-3; the match to TRBD2 covers 7 bases. From germline, CDR1 is SGHNT and CDR2 YENEEA. With 6 bases clipped from V and 2 bases from J, the junction kept 9 bases outside the gene matches. The length of the CDR3 is 15 residues. The CDR3 sequence: CASSTYGGGQETQYF. The CDR3 DNA sequence: TGTGCCAGCAGTACTTATGGGGGGGGACAAGAGACCCAGTACTTC.

V and J are TRBV19 and TRBJ1-6; D not resolved. The length of the CDR3 is 12 residues. V was shortened by 3 bases and J by 7 bases, with 4 bases between the two germline ends. Germline assignment: CDR1 LNHDA and CDR2 SQIVND (reference sequence). The CDR3 DNA reads TGTGCCAGTAGTATTCTCAATTCACCCCTCCACTTT. As protein: CASSILNSPLHF.

J is TRBJ2-1 and V is TRBV7-2; 8 nucleotides match TRBD1. With V trimmed by 8 bases and J by 6 bases, 9 bases remained unmatched. The CDR3 extends over 14 amino acids. Germline V gene sequence: CDR1 SGHTA, CDR2 FQGNSA. CDR3 residues: CASDRGPGTNEQFF. The CDR3 coding sequence is TGTGCCAGCGACAGGGGACCGGGTACCAATGAGCAGTTCTTC.

V gene TRBV3-1 (or the pseudogene TRBV3-2) combines with J gene TRBJ1-1, with D perhaps matching TRBD1 (5 bases). The germline gives CDR1 LGHDT, CDR2 YNNKEL (reference sequence). Trimming removed 0 bases from V and 4 bases from J, with 9 bases in between. There are 14 residues in the CDR3. CDR3 loop: CASSQEGRGTEAFF. The CDR3 DNA follows: TGTGCCAGCAGCCAAGAGGGGAGGGGCACTGAAGCTTTCTTT.

The chain has TRBV28 and TRBJ2-5; possibly TRBD1 for D (6 bases). V gave up 5 bases and J gave up 5 bases, with 21 bases separating them. Germline V lookup: CDR1 MDHEN, CDR2 SYDVKM. This CDR3 comprises 16 residues. The CDR3 sequence is CASSPEGTPPRETQYF. CDR3 bases: TGTGCCAGCAGTCCTGAGGGGACACCGCCGAGGGAGACCCAGTACTTC. Filled out from reference TRBV28 and TRBJ2-5, the complete variable domain reads DVKVTQSSRYLVKRTGEKVFLECVQDMDHENMFWYRQDPGLGLRLIYFSYDVKMKEKGDIPEGYSVSREKKERFSLILESASTNQTSMYLCASSPEGTPPRETQYFGPGTRLLVL.

The J gene is TRBJ2-2, the V gene TRBV5-4, with a tentative D call TRBD2 (7 bases). CDR3 length equals 15 residues. Germline V gene sequence: CDR1 SGHNT, CDR2 YYREEE (reference sequence). Between the trimmed V and J ends, which lost 0 bases and 4 bases, there was a span of 10 bases. The CDR3, as DNA: TGTGCCAGCAGCTTGGCGGGGGGCGGCACCGGGGAGCTGTTTTTT. Protein product: CASSLAGGGTGELFF.

This clone came up once. The chain uses TRBV2 and TRBJ1-4; tentative D call: TRBD1 (6 bases). Germline values: CDR1 SNHLY, CDR2 FYNNEI. CDR3 length equals 14 residues. The V end lost 4 bases, the J end lost 8 bases, and 14 bases lay between the germline ends. The CDR3 DNA follows: TGTGCCAGCAGTGGATACAGGGATTTCGAAAAACTGTTTTTT. Translated: CASSGYRDFEKLFF.

Points on this clone: This CDR3 is also generated by other DNA sequences in the sample. J is TRBJ2-1 and V is TRBV7-2; TRBD2 matches 7 bases. Germline CDR1 SGHTA, CDR2 FQGNSA. This CDR3 comprises 14 residues. V lost 5 bases, J lost 4 bases, and 5 bases stayed unmatched. CDR3 protein: CASSLAGEYNEQFF. For the CDR3, the DNA is TGTGCCAGCAGCCTCGCGGGGGAGTACAATGAGCAGTTCTTC.

The chain uses TRBV27 and TRBJ1-2, with D maybe TRBD1 (5 bases). Trimming shortened V by 6 bases and J by 2 bases, and 13 bases separated the two germline ends. This CDR3 contains 14 residues. The germline V gene has CDR1 MNHEY and CDR2 SMNVEV (reference sequence). CDR3 bases: TGTGCCAGCAGCCCTCGGGGGGGGAACTATGGCTACACCTTC. This codes for CASSPRGGNYGYTF.

This clone has a single count. This chain connects TRBV27 to TRBJ2-2, with 9 bases lining up with TRBD1. CDR3 length equals 16 residues. Germline V gives CDR1 MNHEY, CDR2 SMNVEV (reference sequence). The V gene end was trimmed by 5 bases and the J gene end by 6 bases; junction bases not matched to a gene: 10. CDR3 amino acids: CASSGRQGGTAGELFF. As DNA, the CDR3 is TGTGCCAGCAGTGGAAGACAGGGGGGCACCGCCGGGGAGCTGTTTTTT.

The table lists this clone with a few counts. The chain recombines TRBV6-2 or TRBV6-3 with TRBJ2-2, with D possibly matching TRBD2 (6 bases). CDR1 and CDR2 (germline): MNHEY, SVGEGT. The CDR3 totals 17 residues. V shed 2 bases and J shed 5 bases, with 18 bases lying between them. The CDR3 sequence: CASSYAYQRARTGELFF. In nucleotides, the CDR3 is TGTGCCAGCAGTTACGCTTATCAGCGGGCAAGGACCGGGGAGCTGTTTTTT.

The chain recombines TRBV6-5 with TRBJ1-6; 8 nucleotides line up with TRBD1. Trimming removed 6 bases from V and 9 bases from J; junction bases left unmatched: 4. Germline V CDR1 and CDR2: MNHEY, SVGAGI. This CDR3 comprises 13 residues. CDR3 sequence (DNA): TGTGCCAGCAGCACAGGGGGTGGTTCACCCCTCCACTTT. It yields the protein CASSTGGGSPLHF.

The J gene is TRBJ2-5, the V gene TRBV30; 8 bases fit TRBD2. V was pared by 1 base and J by 5 bases, with 6 bases of the junction left unmatched. Germline CDR1 is GTSNPN and CDR2 is SVGIG (reference sequence). The CDR3 is made up of 14 amino acids. The CDR3 is CAWSAGGGRETQYF. The CDR3 DNA reads as TGTGCCTGGAGTGCCGGGGGGGGCAGGGAGACCCAGTACTTC.

The rearrangement joins TRBV7-2 to TRBJ1-1; D unresolved. Germline lookup yields CDR1 SGHTA and CDR2 FQGNSA. The CDR3 loop spans 14 amino acids. The ends were cut back, 1 base at V and 0 bases at J, with 6 bases in the middle. The CDR3 DNA is TGTGCCAGCAGCTTAGATAATTTGAACACTGAAGCTTTCTTT. The encoded protein is CASSLDNLNTEAFF.

The chain employs TRBV6-2 or TRBV6-3 and TRBJ1-1, with TRBD1 matching over 8 bases. The CDR3 loop spans 13 amino acids. CDR1 is MNHEY and CDR2 is SVGEGT in the germline V gene. V shed 4 bases, J shed 6 bases, and the junction held 4 bases outside the gene matches. CDR3 DNA: TGTGCCAGCAGTTCGACAGGGGTATCTGAAGCTTTCTTT. It codes for CASSSTGVSEAFF.

The V call is TRBV7-2, the J call TRBJ1-1; 8 bases line up with TRBD1. The CDR3 is 11 residues long. The germline CDR1 and CDR2 sequences are SGHTA and FQGNSA. V dropped 5 bases and J dropped 9; count of bases not matched to a gene: 2. CDR3 sequence: CASSTGGKAFF. DNA for the CDR3: TGTGCCAGCAGCACAGGGGGTAAAGCTTTCTTT.

This chain joins TRBV3-1 (or the pseudogene TRBV3-2) and TRBJ1-2; D ambiguous. The V gene lost 1 base and the J gene lost 8 bases, with 8 bases spanning the gap. The CDR3 spans 12 residues. Germline CDR1 is LGHDT and CDR2 is YNNKEL (reference sequence). CDR3 sequence reads: CASSQAEEGYTF. The CDR3 DNA sequence: TGTGCCAGCAGCCAAGCAGAGGAGGGCTACACCTTC.

This chain links TRBV2 with TRBJ2-7, with 10 positions matching TRBD2. The CDR3 sequence is 13 residues long. The V gene end was trimmed by 7 bases and the J gene end by 4 bases; junction bases not matched to a gene: 4. The germline V gene has CDR1 SNHLY and CDR2 FYNNEI. CDR3 DNA sequence: TGTGCCAGCACAGCGGGAGGGTCTTACGAGCAGTACTTC. Its translation: CASTAGGSYEQYF. Full variable domain (missing parts from reference TRBV2 and TRBJ2-7): EPEVTQTPSHQVTQMGQEVILRCVPISNHLYFYWYRQILGQKVEFLVSFYNNEISEKSEIFDDQFSVERPDGSNFTLKIRSTKLEDSAMYFCASTAGGSYEQYFGPGTRLTVT.

The gene calls are TRBV19 and TRBJ1-1, with 9 bases fitting TRBD1. The CDR3 has 14 residues. Germline CDR1 reads LNHDA; CDR2 reads SQIVND (reference sequence). The trim removed 4 bases at V and 4 bases at J, leaving 4 bases unmatched. This CDR3 is CASSNRGRITEAFF. CDR3 coding DNA: TGTGCCAGTAGTAACAGGGGGCGTATCACTGAAGCTTTCTTT.

This sequence joins TRBV2 and TRBJ1-2, with D possibly being TRBD1 (5 bases). From germline, CDR1 is SNHLY and CDR2 FYNNEI. This CDR3 has 15 residues. The V and J ends lost 4 bases and 3 bases respectively, with 15 bases between them. The CDR3 loop reads CASSGGQGGHYGYTF. In nucleotides, the CDR3 is TGTGCCAGCAGTGGAGGGCAGGGAGGGCACTATGGCTACACCTTC.

V and J are TRBV29-1 and TRBJ1-2; TRBD1 agrees at 7 bases. Germline loops: CDR1 SQVTM, CDR2 ANQGSEA. Trimming at V came to 0 bases and at J to 1 base, leaving 8 bases not matched to a gene. The CDR3 contains 16 residues. As DNA, the CDR3 is TGCAGCGTTGAAGATCTTCACAGGGGCTTTAACTATGGCTACACCTTC. Translated, it gives CSVEDLHRGFNYGYTF.

The chain employs TRBV4-3 and TRBJ2-2; 10 bases are a match to TRBD2. The ends lost 3 bases at V and 4 bases at J; junction bases unmatched: 11. CDR3 size: 18 residues. Germline assignment: CDR1 LGHNA and CDR2 YSLEER. The CDR3 is CASSHQISGRSGTGELFF. CDR3 bases: TGCGCCAGCAGCCACCAAATTAGCGGGAGGTCTGGCACCGGGGAGCTGTTTTTT.

The V call is TRBV7-2, the J call TRBJ1-3; D not certain. V shed 0 bases and J shed 4 bases, with 4 bases lying between them. The germline V gene has CDR1 SGHTA and CDR2 FQGNSA. The CDR3 is made up of 13 amino acids. The CDR3 coding sequence is TGTGCCAGCAGCTTAGCGCGAGGAAACACCATATATTTT. This translates into CASSLARGNTIYF.

This clone was counted a single time. This chain uses TRBV7-9 with TRBJ2-1; 9 nucleotides match TRBD1. V lost 7 bases to trimming and J lost 0 bases; unmatched junction nucleotides: 7. This CDR3 contains 16 residues. CDR1 is SEHNR and CDR2 is FQNEAQ in the germline V gene (reference sequence). DNA for the CDR3: TGTGCCAGCAAAAAAACAGGGGGCAGCTCCTACAATGAGCAGTTCTTC. Its translation: CASKKTGGSSYNEQFF.

The V call is TRBV29-1, the J call TRBJ1-1; 8 bases line up with TRBD1. Germline lookup yields CDR1 SQVTM and CDR2 ANQGSEA. The CDR3 has 14 amino acids. V lost 3 bases and J lost 7; bases outside the gene matches: 10. The CDR3 sequence is CSVEPQGASDEAFF. The CDR3 DNA reads as TGCAGCGTTGAGCCGCAGGGGGCGTCTGATGAAGCTTTCTTT.

In this sample, this clone is medium-sized. The V and J genes are TRBV29-1 and TRBJ2-7; 8 bases agree with TRBD1. This CDR3 region has 15 residues. Germline CDR1 reads SQVTM; CDR2 reads ANQGSEA. The J segment lost 5 bases and the V segment lost 5 bases, leaving 14 bases of the junction unmatched. Here the CDR3 reads CSVLLPGQVFDEQYF. The DNA of the CDR3 is TGCAGCGTTCTACTACCGGGACAGGTGTTCGACGAGCAGTACTTC.

This chain links TRBV9 with TRBJ1-3, with 7 bases aligning to TRBD1. V dropped 3 bases and J dropped 3; count of bases not matched to a gene: 6. Looked up from germline, CDR1 is SGDLS and CDR2 is YYNGEE. The CDR3 runs to 15 residues. The CDR3 sequence is CASSARTGGGNTIYF. CDR3 in DNA: TGTGCCAGCAGCGCTCGGACAGGTGGTGGAAACACCATATATTTT.